Listed here are 7 T cell receptor beta chains from one sample, sequenced in a study of blood T cell repertoires in COVID-19. Sequencing was performed with immunoSEQ multiplex PCR; in TCRdb, only in-frame clones are kept and a portion is missing. The sample shows 300,000 to 350,000 clones, around 90% of them seen only once. What was sequenced was PBMCs or T cells enriched from blood (not recorded which). These receptors were taken from a woman between 18 and 30 years old with acute COVID-19.

This clone occurred once. This chain uses TRBV18 with TRBJ1-2; 7 positions agree with TRBD1. The germline V gene encodes CDR1 KGHSH and CDR2 LQKENI. Germline trimming cut 4 bases from V and 5 bases from J; bases unmatched to any gene: 7. CDR3 length: 14 amino acids. CDR3 DNA sequence: TGTGCCAGCTCACGACCGGACAGGATTTATGGCTACACCTTC. Translating it yields CASSRPDRIYGYTF.

This clone was found once. The chain joins TRBV7-6 to TRBJ2-7; 7 bases fit TRBD2. Germline V gene lookup returns CDR1 SGHVS and CDR2 FNYEAQ. The CDR3 is 16 residues long. With V trimmed by 4 bases and J by 1 base, 10 bases remained unmatched. The CDR3 DNA is TGTGCCAGCAGCTCCCGTTATGAGCGGGGTTCCTACGAGCAGTACTTC. Protein product: CASSSRYERGSYEQYF.

The chain carries TRBV5-1 and TRBJ2-7; 8 bases map to TRBD1. Germline V gene data show CDR1 as SGHRS and CDR2 as YFSETQ. The CDR3 length is 15 residues. Unmatched junction bases numbered 7, after V lost 0 bases and J lost 5 bases. In DNA form, the CDR3 reads TGCGCCAGCAGCTTGGCAGACAGGGGAAGCGACGAGCAGTACTTC. Translated, it gives CASSLADRGSDEQYF.

The chain combines TRBV27 with TRBJ1-1, with D hard to call. V dropped 6 bases and J dropped 5 bases, with 13 bases sitting between them. CDR3 size: 13 residues. The germline V gene has CDR1 MNHEY and CDR2 SMNVEV (reference sequence). The CDR3 sequence is CASRPFGGTEAFF. CDR3 bases: TGTGCCAGCAGGCCCTTTGGAGGGACTGAAGCTTTCTTT.

The chain is built from TRBV11-2 and TRBJ2-3; 10 positions agree with TRBD2. V was pared by 7 bases and J by 3 bases, with 7 bases of the junction left unmatched. Germline-derived CDR1 and CDR2 are SGHAT and FQNNGV. The CDR3 sequence is 15 residues long. The CDR3 DNA reads as TGTGCCAGCATAAGCGGGAGGGAATGGACAGATACGCAGTATTTT. This translates into CASISGREWTDTQYF.

The chain has TRBV28 and TRBJ1-1; D gene ambiguous. Germline lookup yields CDR1 MDHEN and CDR2 SYDVKM. The V end lost 6 bases, the J end lost 1 base, and 12 bases lay between the germline ends. This CDR3 is 14 amino acids long. The CDR3 loop reads CASSRGEKNTEAFF. CDR3 in DNA: TGTGCCAGCAGCCGGGGAGAGAAGAACACTGAAGCTTTCTTT. Filled out from reference TRBV28 and TRBJ1-1, the complete variable domain reads DVKVTQSSRYLVKRTGEKVFLECVQDMDHENMFWYRQDPGLGLRLIYFSYDVKMKEKGDIPEGYSVSREKKERFSLILESASTNQTSMYLCASSRGEKNTEAFFGQGTRLTVV.

The genes are TRBV27 and TRBJ2-1; no firm D call. The length of the CDR3 is 13 residues. Between the trimmed V and J ends, which lost 8 bases and 0 bases, there was a span of 8 bases. CDR1 is MNHEY, CDR2 SMNVEV, per germline (reference sequence). The CDR3 bases are TGTGCCAGCGCTGCCGGCTCCTACAATGAGCAGTTCTTC. It specifies CASAAGSYNEQFF.